This section outlines one T cell receptor beta chain sequence together with its context. Since a much larger clone is just one base distant, this may be a read error. MiXCR, run by TCRdb on the PCR reads, gives a single entry per CDR3 protein. This table has some 580,000 distinct CDR3 sequences, less than 30% appearing once. This sample is part of a study of molecular identifiers for immune sequencing clone quantification. For the study at large: In replicates, the authors split RNA from approximately 20,000 or 100,000 naive CD8 cells five ways and sequenced four.

The sequence was obtained from a human donor in good health. Some libraries in this study had Jurkat cell RNA spiked in. Sequencing was carried out using naive CD8+ T cells from blood, with Jurkat cell RNA spiked in. Subset in this sample: FACS-sorted CD8+CD4-CCR7+CD45RA+ naive T cells.

CDR3: CATGTVTGELLF. CDR3 bases: TGTGCCACTGGGACAGTCACCGGGGAGCTGTTATTT. The J gene is TRBJ2-2, the V gene TRBV7-9, with TRBD1 matching 7 bases. The CDR3 covers 12 residues. The germline gives CDR1 SEHNR, CDR2 FQNEAQ (reference sequence).